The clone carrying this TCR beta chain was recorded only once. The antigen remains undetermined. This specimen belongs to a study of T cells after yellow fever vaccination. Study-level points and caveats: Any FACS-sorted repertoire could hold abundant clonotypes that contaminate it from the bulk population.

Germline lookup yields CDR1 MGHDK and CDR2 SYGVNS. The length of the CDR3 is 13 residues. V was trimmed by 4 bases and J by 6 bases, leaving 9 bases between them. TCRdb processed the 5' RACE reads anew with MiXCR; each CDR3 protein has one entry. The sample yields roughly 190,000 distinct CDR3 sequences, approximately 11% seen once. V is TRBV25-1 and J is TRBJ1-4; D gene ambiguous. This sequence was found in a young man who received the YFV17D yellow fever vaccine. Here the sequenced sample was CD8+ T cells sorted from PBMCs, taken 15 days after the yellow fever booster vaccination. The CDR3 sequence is CASSVGGDEKLFF. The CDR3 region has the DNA TGTGCCAGCAGTGTAGGCGGAGATGAAAAACTGTTTTTT.